The T cell receptor beta chain described here comes from a study of T cells in localized non-small cell lung cancer. Study-wide points: Researchers found a median approximately 57 of the top 100 tumor clones in adjacent lung.

V shed 0 bases and J 7 bases; nucleotides not matched to a gene: 7. Per the germline V gene, CDR1 is SGHRS and CDR2 is YFSETQ. This CDR3 comprises 15 residues. Comments on this clone: Its antigen is as yet unknown.

Generated by immunoSEQ multiplex PCR, the TCRdb table keeps only in-frame clones and is missing some. The profile shows roughly 27,000 clones, 90% of them singletons. J is TRBJ1-1 and V is TRBV5-1, with 9 nucleotides matching TRBD1. The receptor's source is a woman between 35 and 75 years old with stage I lung adenocarcinoma. The source material was peripheral blood, sampled before any cancer treatment. CDR3 residues: CASSLGDRVGLEAFF. The CDR3 DNA reads as TGCGCCAGCAGCTTGGGGGACAGGGTGGGTCTTGAAGCTTTCTTT. Looking up the rest from reference TRBV5-1 and TRBJ1-1 gives the full variable domain: KAGVTQTPRYLIKTRGQQVTLSCSPISGHRSVSWYQQTPGQGLQFLFEYFSETQRNKGNFPGRFSGRQFSNSRSEMNVSTLELGDSALYLCASSLGDRVGLEAFFGQGTRLTVV.